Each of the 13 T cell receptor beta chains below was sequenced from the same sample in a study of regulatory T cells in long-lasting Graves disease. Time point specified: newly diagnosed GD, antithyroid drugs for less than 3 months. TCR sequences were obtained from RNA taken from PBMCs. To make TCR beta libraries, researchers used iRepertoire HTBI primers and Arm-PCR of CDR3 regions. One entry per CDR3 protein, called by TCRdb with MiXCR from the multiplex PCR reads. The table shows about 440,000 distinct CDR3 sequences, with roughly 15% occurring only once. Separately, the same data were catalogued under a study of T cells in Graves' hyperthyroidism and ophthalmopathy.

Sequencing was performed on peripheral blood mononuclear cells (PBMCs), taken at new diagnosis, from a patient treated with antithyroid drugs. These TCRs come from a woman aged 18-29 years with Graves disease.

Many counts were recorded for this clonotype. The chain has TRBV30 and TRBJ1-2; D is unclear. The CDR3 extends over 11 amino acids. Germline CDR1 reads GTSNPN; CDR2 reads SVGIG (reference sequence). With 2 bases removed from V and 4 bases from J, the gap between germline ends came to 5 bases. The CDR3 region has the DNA TGTGCCTGGAGTCCCCTCTATGGCTACACCTTC. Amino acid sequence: CAWSPLYGYTF.

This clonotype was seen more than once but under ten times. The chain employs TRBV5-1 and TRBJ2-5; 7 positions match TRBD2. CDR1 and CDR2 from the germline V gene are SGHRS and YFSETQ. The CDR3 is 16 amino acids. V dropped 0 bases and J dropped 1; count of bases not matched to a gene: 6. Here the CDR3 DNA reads TGCGCCAGCAGCTTGGGGTCTAGCGGCATCCAAGAGACCCAGTACTTC. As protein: CASSLGSSGIQETQYF.

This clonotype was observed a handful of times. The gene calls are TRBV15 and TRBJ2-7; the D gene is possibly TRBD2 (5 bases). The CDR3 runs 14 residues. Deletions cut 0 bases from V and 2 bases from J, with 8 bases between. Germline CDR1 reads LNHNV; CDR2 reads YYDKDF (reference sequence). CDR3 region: CATSRDLAAYEQYF. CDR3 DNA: TGTGCCACCAGCAGAGATCTAGCCGCCTACGAGCAGTACTTC.

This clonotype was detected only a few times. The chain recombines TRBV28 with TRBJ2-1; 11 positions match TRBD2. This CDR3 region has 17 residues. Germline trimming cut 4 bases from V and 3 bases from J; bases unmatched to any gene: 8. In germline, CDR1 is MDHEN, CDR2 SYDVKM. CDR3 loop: CASSSQQTSGIYNEQFF. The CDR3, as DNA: TGTGCCAGCAGTTCCCAACAGACTAGCGGGATCTACAATGAGCAGTTCTTC.

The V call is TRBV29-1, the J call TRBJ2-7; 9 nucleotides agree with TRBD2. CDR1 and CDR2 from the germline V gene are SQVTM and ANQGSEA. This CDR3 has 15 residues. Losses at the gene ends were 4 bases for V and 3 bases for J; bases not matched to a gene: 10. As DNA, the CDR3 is TGCAGCGTTGTCGGCGGGAGGGCCACGTACTACGAGCAGTACTTC. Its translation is CSVVGGRATYYEQYF.

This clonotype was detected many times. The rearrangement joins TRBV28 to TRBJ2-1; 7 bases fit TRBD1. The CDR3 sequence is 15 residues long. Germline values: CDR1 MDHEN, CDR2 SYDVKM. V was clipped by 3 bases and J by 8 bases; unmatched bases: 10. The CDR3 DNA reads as TGTGCCAGCAGTTTGGAGATACAGGGGTCCTATGAGCAGTTCTTC. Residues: CASSLEIQGSYEQFF.

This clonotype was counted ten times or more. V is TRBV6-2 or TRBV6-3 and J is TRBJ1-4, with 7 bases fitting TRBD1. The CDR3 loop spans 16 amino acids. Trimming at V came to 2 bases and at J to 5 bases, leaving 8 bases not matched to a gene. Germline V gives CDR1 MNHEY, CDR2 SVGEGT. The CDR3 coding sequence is TGTGCCAGCAGTTACCGTTGGGGACAGCTGAATGAAAAACTGTTTTTT. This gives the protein CASSYRWGQLNEKLFF.

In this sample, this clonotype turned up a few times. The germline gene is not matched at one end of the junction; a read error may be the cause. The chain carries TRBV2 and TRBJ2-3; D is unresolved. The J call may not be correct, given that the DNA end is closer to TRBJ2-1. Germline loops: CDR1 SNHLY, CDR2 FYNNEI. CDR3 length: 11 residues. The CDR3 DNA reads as TGTGCCAGCAGTTTTGACAATGGGCAGTTCTTC. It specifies CASSFDNGQFF.

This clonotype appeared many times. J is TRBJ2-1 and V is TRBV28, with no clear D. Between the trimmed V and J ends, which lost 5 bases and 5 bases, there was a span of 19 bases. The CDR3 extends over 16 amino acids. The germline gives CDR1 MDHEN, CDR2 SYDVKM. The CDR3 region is CASSPTGLSPNNEQFF. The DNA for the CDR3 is TGTGCCAGCAGTCCCACCGGGCTCAGCCCCAACAATGAGCAGTTCTTC.

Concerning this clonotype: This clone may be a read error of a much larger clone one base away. For the CDR3, the DNA is TGTGCCAGCAGCCGACGGACGGGTGGGGCAGACTATGGCTACACCTTC. Amino acids: CASSRRTGGADYGYTF. This rearrangement joins TRBV3-1 to TRBJ1-2, with D possibly matching TRBD1 (5 bases). Germline V lookup: CDR1 LGHDT, CDR2 YNNKEL (reference sequence). The CDR3 is made up of 16 amino acids. With 4 bases removed from V and 3 bases from J, the gap between germline ends came to 18 bases.

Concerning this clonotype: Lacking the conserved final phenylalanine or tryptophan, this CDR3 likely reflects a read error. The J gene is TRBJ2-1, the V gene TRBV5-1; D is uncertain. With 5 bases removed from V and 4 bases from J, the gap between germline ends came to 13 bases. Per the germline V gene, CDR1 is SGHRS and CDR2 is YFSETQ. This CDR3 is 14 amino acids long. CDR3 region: CASSHTGGYNEQFL. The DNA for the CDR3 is TGCGCCAGCAGTCATACGGGTGGATACAATGAGCAGTTCCTC.

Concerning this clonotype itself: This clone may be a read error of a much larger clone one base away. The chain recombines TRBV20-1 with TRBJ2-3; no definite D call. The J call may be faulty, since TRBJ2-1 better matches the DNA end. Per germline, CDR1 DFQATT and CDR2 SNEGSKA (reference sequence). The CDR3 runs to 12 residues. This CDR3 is CSATREAYEQFF. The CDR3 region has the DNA TGCAGTGCTACGAGAGAAGCCTACGAGCAGTTCTTC.

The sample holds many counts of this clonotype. CDR3 residues: CASSSTSVRLSSYNEQFF. CDR3 in DNA: TGTGCCAGCAGCTCGACTAGCGTTAGATTGAGCTCCTACAATGAGCAGTTCTTC. V and J are TRBV7-2 and TRBJ2-1; 8 positions match TRBD2. The CDR3 totals 18 residues. J gave up 0 bases and V 4 bases, and 11 bases lay outside the gene matches. Germline lookup yields CDR1 SGHTA and CDR2 FQGNSA.